The 26 T cell receptor beta chains given below trace back to one sample, sequenced in a study of blood T cell repertoires in COVID-19. Sequencing used immunoSEQ multiplex PCR; TCRdb keeps in-frame clones, though not all of them. The data contain roughly 110,000 clones, 81% of them seen just once; the ten biggest clones take up roughly 1.5%. Material: peripheral blood. The receptors stem from a man in his fifties with acute or convalescent COVID-19.

V usage is TRBV11-2 and J usage is TRBJ2-3, with 7 bases matching TRBD1. V was clipped by 5 bases and J by 5 bases; unmatched bases: 4. Germline assignment: CDR1 SGHAT and CDR2 FQNNGV. The CDR3 covers 13 residues. This CDR3 is CASSRQGGDTQYF. In DNA, the CDR3 is TGTGCCAGCAGCCGACAGGGTGGAGATACGCAGTATTTT.

The chain joins TRBV11-2 to TRBJ2-7; D is possibly TRBD2 (5 bases). Germline V CDR1 and CDR2: SGHAT, FQNNGV. The CDR3 consists of 14 residues. Trimming removed 6 bases from V and 2 bases from J, with 14 bases in between. The chain's CDR3 is CASSRPGYTYEQYV. The CDR3 DNA reads as TGTGCCAGCAGTCGTCCGGGGTATACCTACGAGCAGTACGTC.

The chain joins TRBV29-1 to TRBJ2-2; D gene uncertain. V was pared by 3 bases and J by 4 bases, with 12 bases between. This CDR3 is 14 amino acids long. CDR1 is SQVTM, CDR2 ANQGSEA, per germline. CDR3 bases: TGCAGCGTTGATGTCGGTGGGCCCACCGGGGAGCTGTTTTTT. It specifies CSVDVGGPTGELFF.

This clone was seen a few times. The chain combines TRBV4-2 with TRBJ2-7; D possibly corresponds to TRBD2 (6 bases). The V end was cut by 1 base, the J end by 0 bases, with 10 bases between. This CDR3 comprises 15 residues. Looked up from germline, CDR1 is LGHNA and CDR2 is YNFKEQ. In DNA form, the CDR3 reads TGTGCCAGCAGCCAAGGCGCGGGGCTCTCCTACGAGCAGTACTTC. Translating gives CASSQGAGLSYEQYF.

This clone was observed a few times. The chain is built from TRBV9 and TRBJ2-3; the D gene is possibly TRBD2 (5 bases). Trimming removed 4 bases at V and 9 bases at J, with 15 bases between. Germline V gene sequence: CDR1 SGDLS, CDR2 YYNGEE. There are 13 residues in the CDR3. This CDR3 is CASSPTPTGTQYF. For the CDR3, the DNA is TGTGCCAGCAGCCCGACCCCCACGGGAACGCAGTATTTT.

This clone was picked up one time. This rearrangement joins TRBV2 to TRBJ1-1; no clear D gene. The CDR3 has 14 amino acids. The ends were cut back, 7 bases at V and 0 bases at J, with 12 bases in the middle. Germline CDR1 and CDR2: SNHLY and FYNNEI. CDR3 loop: CASTTEGLNTEAFF. The CDR3 region has the DNA TGTGCCAGCACGACTGAGGGATTGAACACTGAAGCTTTCTTT. The variable domain in full, completed from reference TRBV2 and TRBJ1-1, reads EPEVTQTPSHQVTQMGQEVILRCVPISNHLYFYWYRQILGQKVEFLVSFYNNEISEKSEIFDDQFSVERPDGSNFTLKIRSTKLEDSAMYFCASTTEGLNTEAFFGQGTRLTVV.

This clone came up once. The V call is TRBV2, the J call TRBJ2-5, with D perhaps matching TRBD2 (6 bases). Between the trimmed V and J ends, which lost 7 bases and 9 bases, there was a span of 18 bases. This CDR3 comprises 13 residues. The germline V gene encodes CDR1 SNHLY and CDR2 FYNNEI. The CDR3 here is CASTAGPQRAQYF. CDR3 coding DNA: TGTGCCAGCACCGCGGGGCCCCAACGGGCCCAGTACTTC.

The gene calls are TRBV24-1 and TRBJ1-2; tentatively, D is TRBD1 (5 bases). Trimming stripped 4 bases from V and 2 bases from J, with 10 bases between. The CDR3 runs 14 residues. Germline V gene lookup returns CDR1 KGHDR and CDR2 SFDVKD. CDR3 sequence reads: CATSDQTENYGYTF. The CDR3 DNA follows: TGTGCCACCAGTGACCAGACAGAGAACTATGGCTACACCTTC.

This chain uses TRBV19 with TRBJ1-1; 12 bases agree with TRBD1. Germline V CDR1 and CDR2: LNHDA, SQIVND (reference sequence). V lost 0 bases to trimming and J lost 5 bases; unmatched junction nucleotides: 7. The CDR3 sequence is 17 residues long. The CDR3 reads CASSIDRDRGRRTEAFF. The CDR3 region has the DNA TGTGCCAGTAGTATAGATCGGGACAGGGGGCGTCGGACTGAAGCTTTCTTT.

The chain joins TRBV27 to TRBJ1-5; no reliable D call. This CDR3 has 15 amino acids. V gave up 4 bases and J gave up 7 bases, with 17 bases separating them. Looked up from germline, CDR1 is MNHEY and CDR2 is SMNVEV (reference sequence). Here the CDR3 DNA reads TGTGCCAGCAGTTCGGGTGTAACGGCCTCCCAGCCCCAGCATTTT. Translation: CASSSGVTASQPQHF.

The chain uses TRBV30 and TRBJ1-4; the match to TRBD1 covers 7 bases. The CDR3 is 14 amino acids. Germline loops: CDR1 GTSNPN, CDR2 SVGIG (reference sequence). V lost 2 bases to trimming and J lost 3 bases; unmatched junction nucleotides: 3. In DNA, the CDR3 is TGTGCCTGGAGTCGGACAGGAGCTAATGAAAAACTGTTTTTT. This translates into CAWSRTGANEKLFF. Looking up the rest from reference TRBV30 and TRBJ1-4 gives the full variable domain: SQTIHQWPATLVQPVGSPLSLECTVEGTSNPNLYWYRQAAGRGLQLLFYSVGIGQISSEVPQNLSASRPQDRQFILSSKKLLLSDSGFYLCAWSRTGANEKLFFGSGTQLSVL.

V gene TRBV6-5 combines with J gene TRBJ2-1; 7 nucleotides agree with TRBD1. The CDR3 sequence is 15 residues long. CDR1 is MNHEY and CDR2 is SVGAGI in the germline V gene. Trimming at V came to 4 bases and at J to 8 bases, leaving 11 bases not matched to a gene. In DNA, the CDR3 is TGTGCCAGCAGTTCACAGGGGATAGAAGGCGATGAGCAGTTCTTC. It encodes CASSSQGIEGDEQFF.

The chain couples TRBV2 to TRBJ2-3, with TRBD1 matching over 7 bases. The CDR3 extends over 16 amino acids. Trimming took 4 bases from V and 2 from J; bases not matched to a gene: 9. Germline V gene lookup returns CDR1 SNHLY and CDR2 FYNNEI. Here the CDR3 reads CASSVPGQRHTDTQYF. As DNA, the CDR3 is TGTGCCAGCAGTGTACCGGGACAGCGACACACAGATACGCAGTATTTT.

V and J are TRBV9 and TRBJ1-4; no clear D gene. Between the trimmed V and J ends, which lost 0 bases and 0 bases, there was a span of 9 bases. The CDR3 spans 16 residues. The germline V gene has CDR1 SGDLS and CDR2 YYNGEE. Written as DNA, the CDR3 is TGTGCCAGCAGCGTAGACAGCGGAACAACTAATGAAAAACTGTTTTTT. Translated, it gives CASSVDSGTTNEKLFF. Combining the CDR3 with reference TRBV9 and TRBJ1-4 gives the whole variable domain DSGVTQTPKHLITATGQRVTLRCSPRSGDLSVYWYQQSLDQGLQFLIQYYNGEERAKGNILERFSAQQFPDLHSELNLSSLELGDSALYFCASSVDSGTTNEKLFFGSGTQLSVL.

The rearrangement links TRBV19 to TRBJ1-2; D not certain. V lost 2 bases and J 7 bases, leaving 20 bases between the germline ends. The CDR3 totals 16 residues. Germline CDR1 LNHDA, CDR2 SQIVND (reference sequence). CDR3 loop: CASSITGAGFDGGYTF. The CDR3 DNA reads as TGTGCCAGTAGTATAACGGGAGCGGGGTTTGACGGTGGCTACACCTTC.

CDR3 bases: TGTGCCAGCAGATTGCAGGGGAAGACTAACTATGGCTACACCTTC. Translating it yields CASRLQGKTNYGYTF. This chain joins TRBV27 and TRBJ1-2; D may be TRBD1 (6 bases). CDR3 length equals 15 residues. Germline assignment: CDR1 MNHEY and CDR2 SMNVEV (reference sequence). The V gene lost 6 bases and the J gene lost 0 bases, with 14 bases spanning the gap.

The chain has TRBV11-2 and TRBJ1-2; the D is unclear. Trimming pared 0 bases from V and 14 bases from J, leaving 16 bases between. Germline-derived CDR1 and CDR2 are SGHAT and FQNNGV. This CDR3 is built from 13 residues. The CDR3 sequence: CASSLDLRRSMTF. CDR3 sequence (DNA): TGTGCCAGCAGCTTAGATTTACGGCGGTCCATGACCTTC.

This clone has more than one count but fewer than ten. This sequence joins TRBV5-1 and TRBJ1-1; 8 bases match TRBD1. The germline gives CDR1 SGHRS, CDR2 YFSETQ. Unmatched junction bases numbered 5, after V lost 0 bases and J lost 4 bases. CDR3 length: 15 residues. In DNA, the CDR3 is TGCGCCAGCAGCTTGGATCCAGGGGGCTTCACTGAAGCTTTCTTT. Amino acid sequence: CASSLDPGGFTEAFF.

The chain recombines TRBV2 with TRBJ1-5; D gene ambiguous. The germline V gene has CDR1 SNHLY and CDR2 FYNNEI. The CDR3 consists of 13 residues. Trimming took off 4 bases at V and 3 bases at J, with 7 bases between the two ends. CDR3 residues: CASSASHNQPQHF. CDR3 coding DNA: TGTGCCAGCAGTGCGAGCCACAATCAGCCCCAGCATTTT.

The V gene is TRBV5-6, the J gene TRBJ2-5, with TRBD1 as a possible D gene (6 bases). The germline V gene has CDR1 SGHDT and CDR2 YYEEEE. There are 16 residues in the CDR3. Trimming stripped 1 base from V and 4 bases from J, with 17 bases between. In DNA form, the CDR3 reads TGTGCCAGCAGCTTGTCCCAGCAGGGGCTAACAGAGACCCAGTACTTC. This sequence encodes CASSLSQQGLTETQYF.

The chain couples TRBV7-2 to TRBJ1-1; 9 nucleotides line up with TRBD1. This CDR3 contains 17 residues. V lost 5 bases to trimming and J lost 1 base; unmatched junction nucleotides: 11. The germline gives CDR1 SGHTA, CDR2 FQGNSA. The CDR3 DNA sequence: TGTGCCAGCAGCAAAGTCCCGGGACAGGGATGGAACACTGAAGCTTTCTTT. Its protein product is CASSKVPGQGWNTEAFF.

This rearrangement joins TRBV5-1 to TRBJ2-1; TRBD1 agrees at 7 bases. V lost 3 bases to trimming and J lost 3 bases; unmatched junction nucleotides: 9. The germline V gene has CDR1 SGHRS and CDR2 YFSETQ. The CDR3 loop spans 16 amino acids. Written as DNA, the CDR3 is TGCGCCAGCAGCTCGTACGACAGGGTGGGCTACAATGAGCAGTTCTTC. This codes for CASSSYDRVGYNEQFF.

The CDR3 loop is CASSQASGGNTGELFF. The CDR3 region has the DNA TGTGCCAGCAGCCAAGCTAGCGGGGGGAACACCGGGGAGCTGTTTTTT. The chain is built from TRBV4-2 and TRBJ2-2; TRBD2 matches at 10 bases. The germline CDR1 and CDR2 sequences are LGHNA and YNFKEQ. The CDR3 is 16 residues long. V lost 1 base to trimming and J lost 1 base; unmatched junction nucleotides: 0.

The chain employs TRBV30 and TRBJ1-6, with unresolved D. Germline CDR1 reads GTSNPN; CDR2 reads SVGIG (reference sequence). V was pared by 1 base and J by 6 bases, with 10 bases between. The CDR3 has 14 residues. CDR3 sequence (DNA): TGTGCCTGGAGTGGCGGGAGAGTTAATTCACCCCTCCACTTT. Translating gives CAWSGGRVNSPLHF. The complete variable domain, with remaining parts taken from reference TRBV30 and TRBJ1-6, reads SQTIHQWPATLVQPVGSPLSLECTVEGTSNPNLYWYRQAAGRGLQLLFYSVGIGQISSEVPQNLSASRPQDRQFILSSKKLLLSDSGFYLCAWSGGRVNSPLHFGNGTRLTVT.

This sequence joins TRBV7-9 and TRBJ2-7; the match to TRBD1 covers 8 bases. The CDR3 contains 17 residues. Germline lookup yields CDR1 SEHNR and CDR2 FQNEAQ (reference sequence). V shed 4 bases and J 0 bases; nucleotides not matched to a gene: 11. The CDR3 DNA reads as TGTGCCAGCAGCTCCCCTGGGGGACAGGCAAGCTCCTACGAGCAGTACTTC. Translating gives CASSSPGGQASSYEQYF.

The chain recombines TRBV5-4 with TRBJ2-1; 7 nucleotides line up with TRBD1. The germline V gene encodes CDR1 SGHNT and CDR2 YYREEE (reference sequence). The CDR3 is 15 residues long. The V and J ends lost 2 bases and 2 bases, in that order; junction bases with no gene match: 4. CDR3 sequence: CASSFRGLAYNEQFF. CDR3 DNA: TGTGCCAGCAGCTTTAGGGGGCTGGCCTACAATGAGCAGTTCTTC.